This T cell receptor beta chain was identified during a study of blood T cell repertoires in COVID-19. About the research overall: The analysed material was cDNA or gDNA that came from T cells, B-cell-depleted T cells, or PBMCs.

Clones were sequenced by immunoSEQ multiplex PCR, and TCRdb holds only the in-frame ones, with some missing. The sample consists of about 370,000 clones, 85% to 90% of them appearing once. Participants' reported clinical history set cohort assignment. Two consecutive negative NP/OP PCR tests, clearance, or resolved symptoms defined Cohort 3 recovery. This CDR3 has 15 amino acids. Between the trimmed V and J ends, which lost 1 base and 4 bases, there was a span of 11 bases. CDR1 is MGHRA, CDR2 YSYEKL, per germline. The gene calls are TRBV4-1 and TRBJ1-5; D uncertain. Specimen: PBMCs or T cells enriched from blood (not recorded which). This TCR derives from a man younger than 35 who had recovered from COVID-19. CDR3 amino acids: CASSQVYTPNQPQHF. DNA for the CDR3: TGCGCCAGCAGCCAAGTTTACACGCCGAATCAGCCCCAGCATTTT.